This T cell receptor beta chain was recovered during a study of T cell responses to AZD1222 COVID-19 vaccine. Across the study: Timing groups of about 4 and about 12 weeks for second doses were pooled. Findings and caveats of the study: Reportedly, nearly half of unique spike TCRs recognized epitopes outside B.1.351/B.1.1.7 mutations. Donors skewed white British and female; clonal diversity was possibly underestimated. Once two AZD1222 doses were given, Spike-specific TCR breadth and depth went up.

With respect to this clone: Its antigen is not known.

Clones were read by immunoSEQ multiplex PCR, and TCRdb kept only the in-frame ones, dropping some. In the table there are fewer than 150,000 clones, around 90% of which are singletons. Trimming pared 3 bases from V and 3 bases from J, leaving 13 bases between. The CDR3 consists of 15 residues. Germline V gene sequence: CDR1 KGHDR, CDR2 SFDVKD. The receptor comes from an adult in good health. V is TRBV24-1 and J is TRBJ1-1; D remains ambiguous. Specimen: peripheral blood, collected on day 0 of AZD1222 vaccination. Written as DNA, the CDR3 is TGTGCCACCAGTGATGCCTCGCGGCCCTACACTGAAGCTTTCTTT. Its protein is CATSDASRPYTEAFF.